One and the same sample provided the 5 T cell receptor beta chains below, sequenced in a study of identical twins. In TCRdb, the 5' RACE reads were re-called with MiXCR into one record per CDR3 protein. The table shows around 480,000 distinct CDR3 sequences, with 13% to 15% occurring only once. This same sample was also taken into another study, of yellow fever vaccine responses in identical twins.

The sample comprised CD4+ T cells sorted from blood. The source is a young woman in good health.

This clonotype was detected many times. V usage is TRBV29-1 and J usage is TRBJ2-1, with unresolved D. V was clipped by 1 base and J by 4 bases, with 5 bases between them. This CDR3 region has 12 residues. Germline CDR1 reads SQVTM; CDR2 reads ANQGSEA. The CDR3 nucleotides read TGCAGCGTTGAAGTCCGATACAATGAGCAGTTCTTC. Its protein is CSVEVRYNEQFF.

The genes are TRBV15 and TRBJ2-2; no clear D. The germline V and J ends were trimmed by 0 bases and 7 bases, with 18 bases remaining between them. This CDR3 comprises 17 residues. The germline V gene encodes CDR1 LNHNV and CDR2 YYDKDF (reference sequence). The CDR3 sequence is CATSREDKAGSGGELFF. CDR3 bases: TGTGCCACCAGCAGAGAGGATAAGGCTGGGTCGGGCGGGGAGCTGTTTTTT.

The gene calls are TRBV6-1 and TRBJ2-7; D is unclear. The CDR3 spans 14 residues. CDR1 is MNHNS and CDR2 is SASEGT in the germline V gene. V was cut by 7 bases and J by 0 bases, with 13 bases left in between. CDR3 nucleotide sequence: TGTGCCAGCACCAAACACCAGAGCTCCTACGAGCAGTACTTC. This sequence encodes CASTKHQSSYEQYF.

This clonotype was picked up a small number of times. The V and J genes are TRBV20-1 and TRBJ1-5; D not resolved. The V and J ends lost 3 bases and 7 bases respectively, with 13 bases between them. The CDR3 contains 13 residues. Germline-derived CDR1 and CDR2 are DFQATT and SNEGSKA (reference sequence). The CDR3 reads CSASDGLRQPQHF. As DNA, the CDR3 is TGCAGTGCTAGTGACGGACTAAGGCAGCCCCAGCATTTT.

V is TRBV10-3 and J is TRBJ1-5; D is undetermined. The V end was cut by 5 bases, the J end by 0 bases, with 11 bases between. Germline CDR1 reads ENHRY; CDR2 reads SYGVKD. CDR3 length equals 15 residues. The CDR3 sequence is CAISRDPSSNQPQHF. CDR3 nucleotides: TGTGCCATCAGTAGGGATCCCTCTAGCAATCAGCCCCAGCATTTT.